This T cell receptor (beta chain) was profiled in a study of cytomegalovirus exposure and HLA in healthy donors (dated by TCRdb to 2016 to 2017). For the study in its entirety: An earlier analysis of roughly 630 of the donors reported approximately 270 Gb of sequence data and around 110 million unique TCR beta sequences from 150 million to 200 million T cells. An early release that covered about 600 HLA-typed donors contained around 330 gigabases of sequencing data and about 84 million unique TCR sequences. Among the 398 genotyped donors, approximately 82% belonged to the genetic ancestry cluster associated with self-reported Caucasian donors. The aim of the study was to test whether cataloging public T cell receptors could identify signatures of past pathogen exposure. Using immunosequencing, the study profiled T cell repertoires from around 670 subjects and related those repertoires to cytomegalovirus serostatus. Besides the first cohort of approximately 670 subjects, a separate validation cohort made up of around 120 different subjects was used. To predict cytomegalovirus infection status, the study combined high-throughput TCR immunosequencing, statistical association of individual TCRs with disease status, and machine learning. To study patterns of TCR occurrence, a later analysis re-analyzed previously published TCR beta repertoires from 666 donors and added high-resolution HLA genotyping. Rather than drawing on any new phenotypic data, the later analysis identified candidate immune exposures from TCR beta sequences and the way those sequences occurred across donors. An earlier analysis of several hundred of the donors used high-throughput TCR beta sequencing to judge whether each TCR beta V gene segment behaved as functional or pseudogenic. Donor age, sex, ethnicity and CMV serostatus were compiled alongside the repertoire data. In a later genetic analysis, genome-wide SNP genotypes for about 65% of the roughly 670 donors were used, and that subset was treated as a discovery cohort. Every discovery cohort repertoire had been produced on one sequencing platform. Both class I and class II loci were covered by HLA typing, at four-digit resolution. The number of typed donors differed by locus: roughly 629-630 for A, B, C, DRB1 and DQB1; approximately 530 for DQA1; 606 for DPA1; and 400 to 480 for DPB1. Because of strong linkage in the cohort, five DR-DQ haplotypes were treated as single units for association and clustering. Among roughly 370 genotyped donors of the cohort, an average of roughly 240,000 unique TCR beta nucleotide sequences were sequenced per donor, about a sixth of them non-productive. Overall results and qualifications from the work: Because HLA typing was unavailable for some donors at each locus, only the typed subset was used in association tests. According to a later genetic analysis, donors in an Asian-associated ancestry cluster had fewer N-insertions in productive TCRs than the approximately 610-donor mean. The only immune exposure information available for the cohort was CMV serostatus. A further reported finding was that TCR beta sequences accurately predicted the HLA-A and HLA-B alleles for most subjects in the first cohort. The authors suggested that the approach could potentially be generalized to other disease states and immunological phenotypes. Most TCR sequences were observed very rarely across donors, whereas some public TCRs were present in many individuals. The classifier was reported to diagnose cytomegalovirus status with high specificity and sensitivity in both the original and validation cohorts. In a later analysis, 15,000 to 20,000 TCR beta sequences were associated with specific HLA alleles at a false discovery rate of 0.05. Because counts were too low, about 17 rarely observed V segments, including chromosome 9 orphons, were excluded from the earlier analysis of 500 to 700 of the donors. Compared with equally common non-associated chains, HLA-associated TCR beta chains in a later analysis were more clonally expanded and had lower generation probabilities. Some IMGT-functional V segments, including TRBV6-2 and TRBV6-3, could not be told apart with the 87-base-pair reads, so those segments were excluded. Roughly uniform sequencing depth across donors was assumed in presence/absence analyses, although this assumption may not hold. The study gave a list of around 170 TCR beta chains associated with cytomegalovirus. Correlated functional status among segregating V segments might reflect linkage disequilibrium, but an unknown experimental factor could not be ruled out. The sequencing pipeline was judged likely to have produced a cluster of highly shared sequence variants as a technical artifact. In an earlier analysis of 587 of the donors, most TCR beta V segments were observed in productive rearrangements about 90% or about 30% of the time, broadly matching IMGT annotations. In a later analysis, TCR association rates were found to vary across HLA loci, with the most associated TCRs seen for DRB1 alleles and the fewest for HLA-C alleles. In vitro tests confirmed that a few of the cytomegalovirus-associated TCR beta chains recognize cytomegalovirus antigens. Several of the top co-occurrence clusters appeared to be linked to parvovirus B19, influenza, CMV and Epstein-Barr virus, according to a later analysis. A later genetic analysis associated a missense DCLRE1C variant with V-gene and J-gene trimming of TCR beta chains, and an independent cohort replicated the association. When HLA alleles, especially DR and DQ, strongly co-occurred, attributing TCR associations to individual alleles was difficult. A later analysis found that most CMV-associated TCR beta chains appeared HLA-restricted, with HLA associations seemingly driven largely by CMV exposure. In this cohort, only TCR beta chains were sequenced, and detectable features were limited by the absence of alpha or paired-chain data.

Germline trimming: 5 bases from V, 7 bases from J; junction bases outside gene matches: 7. The CDR3 measures 14 amino acids from cysteine to phenylalanine. This entry keeps only the CDR3 DNA: 42 bases, framed from base 1. CDR1 and CDR2, looked up from the germline V gene, are SGHTA and FQGNSA. The cohort was made up of 650 to 700 healthy bone marrow donors. At the time of sampling, every cohort member was nominally healthy, though immune exposures that went unrecorded were likely present. The donor was CMV seronegative and belonged to the group of approximately 320 seronegative cohort members. A peripheral blood sample was provided by each donor, and peripheral blood mononuclear cells were used for TCR beta sequencing. The Qiagen DNeasy Blood Extraction Kit was used to extract genomic DNA from the blood cell samples. About this clone itself: The antigen it binds to is not known. The input lacks base qualities; no much larger clone sits a single base away.

The receptor library was made with the immunoSEQ multiplex PCR assay. A mixture of 60 forward primers for TCR Vbeta segments and 13 reverse primers for TCR Jbeta segments was used in the multiplex PCR. Amplification of the CDR3 region of rearranged TCR beta genes was performed with a multiplex PCR assay on genomic DNA. The Illumina HiSeq System was used to sequence the amplified TCR beta libraries as 87-base-pair reads. On the study's bioinformatics: A later analysis counted approximately 76 million unique TCR beta chains across the 666 repertoires, and roughly 11 million of these chains were shared by at least two donors. Raw reads were error-corrected and collapsed into unique sequences with a nearest-neighbor algorithm that merged closely related sequences to remove PCR and sequencing errors. V, D and J gene segments were assigned by aligning CDR3 sequences to IMGT reference sequences. For a sequence to be retained, a match of at least six nucleotides was required to both a V gene segment and a J gene segment. A rearrangement counted as productive if the CDR3 had no stop codons and remained in frame with V and J, and every other rearrangement counted as non-productive. CDR3 was defined according to IMGT convention as the region running from the second conserved V-encoded cysteine to the conserved J-encoded phenylalanine. In an earlier analysis of around 640 of the donors, sequences lacking an unambiguous match to a single V gene segment were excluded. An earlier analysis of a few hundred of the donors classified V segments as functional when productive rearrangements were above 56.7% and as segregating when the standard deviation between donors was above 5%. A statistical classification framework was developed to diagnose cytomegalovirus status using the catalog of TCR beta chain sequences. V and J gene assignment, in a later analysis, came from comparing TCR nucleotide sequences with IMGT/GENE-DB human TR gene sequences. In a later analysis, CDR3 sequences and most-parsimonious VDJ recombination scenarios were assigned using the TCRdist pipeline. In a later analysis, each TCR beta chain was defined by its CDR3 amino acid sequence together with its V-gene family, and reads without a unique V-gene family were excluded. As a way to deal with suspected cross-contamination and a sequencing artifact, a later analysis dropped 450 to 700 nucleotide sequences that were highly shared and had low generation probability. In a later analysis, a clonal expansion index for each public chain was calculated from normalized within-repertoire ranks of inferred template counts. In a later analysis, generation probabilities were computed using a VDJ recombination model fitted to out-of-frame rearrangements, and the results were checked against IGoR. In a later analysis, TCR-TCR, TCR-HLA and TCR-CMV co-occurrence was scored with hypergeometric tests, and a repertoire-size bias correction was applied to TCR pairs. To estimate false discovery rates, a later analysis permuted the HLA or CMV assignments 20 times. In a later analysis, co-occurring TCRs were grouped using DBSCAN, with TCRdist sequence similarity added in when clustering inside HLA-allele-positive subsets. For co-occurrence clustering, repertoires with fewer than 30,000 or more than 120,000 public chains were excluded, along with roughly 5 repertoires with anomalous nucleotide sharing. Not all clones reach the TCRdb copy of this immuneACCESS table, which keeps in-frame sequences only. Checked studies attribute under half of the gap to unresolved V genes and leave the rest unexplained. V, J and clone size derive from that table, while D and trimming were established from the DNA sequence. In all, the sample holds 99,000 or so clones, and more than 75% of those were seen once. The ten largest clonotypes hold approximately 1.7% of the sample.

This TCR came from a woman in her thirties or forties in good health and CMV-seronegative. The specimen was PBMCs. This chain is built from TRBV7-2 and TRBJ2-7; TRBD2 aligns with 11 central bases. The nucleotide sequence is given as TGTGCCAGCAGCCCCCTAGCGGGAGGCGGGGAGCAGTACTTC. Its amino acids are CASSPLAGGGEQYF.